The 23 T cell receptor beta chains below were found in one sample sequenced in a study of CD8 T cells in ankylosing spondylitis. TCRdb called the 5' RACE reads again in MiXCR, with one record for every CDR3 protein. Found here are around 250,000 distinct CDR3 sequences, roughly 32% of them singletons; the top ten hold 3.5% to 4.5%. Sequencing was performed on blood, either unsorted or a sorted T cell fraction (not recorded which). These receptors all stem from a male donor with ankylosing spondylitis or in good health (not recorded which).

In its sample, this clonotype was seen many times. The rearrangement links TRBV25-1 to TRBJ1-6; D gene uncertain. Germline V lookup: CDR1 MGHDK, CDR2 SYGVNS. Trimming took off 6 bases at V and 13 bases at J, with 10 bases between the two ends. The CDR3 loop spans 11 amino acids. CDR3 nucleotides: TGTGCCAGCAGCGATGTAGGTCCCCTCCACTTT. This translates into CASSDVGPLHF.

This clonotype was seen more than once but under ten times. CDR3: CASSLAKQGRTEAFF. CDR3 bases: TGTGCCAGCAGTTTAGCCAAACAGGGTCGGACTGAAGCTTTCTTT. The chain carries TRBV12-3 or TRBV12-4 and TRBJ1-1, with a weak D call TRBD1 (6 bases). Trimming took 0 bases from V and 5 from J, leaving 13 bases between them. This CDR3 region has 15 residues.

DNA of the CDR3: TGTGCCAGCACTTCAGGAGGGGAGACCCAGTACTTC. Its protein is CASTSGGETQYF. The chain links TRBV12-3 or TRBV12-4 to TRBJ2-5; possible D gene TRBD2, 6 bases. The germline V and J ends were trimmed by 7 bases and 5 bases, with 11 bases remaining between them. CDR3 length: 12 amino acids.

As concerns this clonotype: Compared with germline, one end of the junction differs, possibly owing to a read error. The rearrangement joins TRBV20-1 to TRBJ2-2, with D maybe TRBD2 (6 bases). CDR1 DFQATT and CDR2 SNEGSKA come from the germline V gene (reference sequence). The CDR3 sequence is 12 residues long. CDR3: CSADSYGGELYF. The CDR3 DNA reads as TGCAGTGCTGACAGTTACGGCGGGGAGCTGTATTTT.

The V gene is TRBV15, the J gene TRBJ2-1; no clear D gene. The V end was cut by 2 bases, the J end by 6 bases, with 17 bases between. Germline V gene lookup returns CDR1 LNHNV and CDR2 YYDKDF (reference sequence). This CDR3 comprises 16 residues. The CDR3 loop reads CATSRSPRWGGNEQFF. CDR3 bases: TGTGCCACCAGCAGATCTCCCCGGTGGGGTGGCAATGAGCAGTTCTTC.

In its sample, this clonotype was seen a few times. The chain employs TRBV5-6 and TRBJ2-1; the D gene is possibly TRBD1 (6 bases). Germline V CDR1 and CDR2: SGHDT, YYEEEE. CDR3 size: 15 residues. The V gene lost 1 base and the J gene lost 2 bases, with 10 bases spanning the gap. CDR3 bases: TGTGCCAGCAGCTTGAGTTGGGGGCCCTACAATGAGCAGTTCTTC. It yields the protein CASSLSWGPYNEQFF.

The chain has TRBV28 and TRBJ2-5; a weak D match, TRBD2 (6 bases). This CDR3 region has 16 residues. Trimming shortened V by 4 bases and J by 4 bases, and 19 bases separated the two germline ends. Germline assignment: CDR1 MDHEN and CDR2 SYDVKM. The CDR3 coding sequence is TGTGCCAGCAGTTCCTCCGGACGGGGGTTTCCAGAGACCCAGTACTTC. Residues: CASSSSGRGFPETQYF.

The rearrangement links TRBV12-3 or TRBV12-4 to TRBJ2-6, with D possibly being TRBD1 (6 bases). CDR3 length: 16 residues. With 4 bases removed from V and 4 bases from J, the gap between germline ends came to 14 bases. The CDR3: CASSYQGLLGANVLTF. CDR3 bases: TGTGCCAGCAGTTATCAGGGGCTCCTAGGGGCCAACGTCCTGACTTTC.

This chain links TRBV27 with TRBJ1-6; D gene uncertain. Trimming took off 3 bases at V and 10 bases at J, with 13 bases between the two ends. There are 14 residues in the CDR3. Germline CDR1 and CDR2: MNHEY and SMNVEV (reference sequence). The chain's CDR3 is CASSFDGLGSPLHF. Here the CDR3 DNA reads TGTGCCAGCAGTTTCGACGGGCTTGGGTCACCCCTCCACTTT.

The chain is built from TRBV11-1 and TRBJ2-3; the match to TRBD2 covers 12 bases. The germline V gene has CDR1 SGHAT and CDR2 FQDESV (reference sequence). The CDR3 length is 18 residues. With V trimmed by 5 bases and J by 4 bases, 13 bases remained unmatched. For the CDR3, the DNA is TGTGCCAGCAGCCCCGGACTAGCGGGGTACTTTGTGGCAGATACGCAGTATTTT. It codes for CASSPGLAGYFVADTQYF.

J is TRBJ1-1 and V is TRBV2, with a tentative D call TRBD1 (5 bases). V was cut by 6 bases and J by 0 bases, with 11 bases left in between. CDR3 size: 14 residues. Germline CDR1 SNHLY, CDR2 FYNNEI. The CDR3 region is CASRTEALNTEAFF. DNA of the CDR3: TGTGCCAGCAGGACAGAGGCTCTGAACACTGAAGCTTTCTTT.

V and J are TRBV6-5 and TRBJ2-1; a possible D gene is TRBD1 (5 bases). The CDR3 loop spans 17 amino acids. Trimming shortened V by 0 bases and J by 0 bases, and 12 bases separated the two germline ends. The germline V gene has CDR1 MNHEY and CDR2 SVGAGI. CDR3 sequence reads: CASSYSYRPSSYNEQFF. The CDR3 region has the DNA TGTGCCAGCAGTTACTCCTACAGGCCTAGCTCCTACAATGAGCAGTTCTTC.

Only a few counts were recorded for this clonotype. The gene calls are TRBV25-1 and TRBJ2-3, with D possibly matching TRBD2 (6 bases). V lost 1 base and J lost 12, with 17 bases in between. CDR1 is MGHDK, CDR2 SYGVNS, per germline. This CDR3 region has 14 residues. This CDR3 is CASSELRRTTEQYF. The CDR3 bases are TGTGCCAGCAGTGAATTAAGAAGGACTACCGAACAGTATTTT.

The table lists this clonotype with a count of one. CDR3: CASRQGAQYNEQFF. As DNA, the CDR3 is TGTGCCAGCAGGCAGGGGGCCCAGTACAATGAGCAGTTCTTC. The chain has TRBV6-1 and TRBJ2-1; 8 bases map to TRBD1. The CDR3 runs to 14 residues. The J segment lost 4 bases and the V segment lost 6 bases, leaving 5 bases of the junction unmatched. Germline CDR1 MNHNS, CDR2 SASEGT.

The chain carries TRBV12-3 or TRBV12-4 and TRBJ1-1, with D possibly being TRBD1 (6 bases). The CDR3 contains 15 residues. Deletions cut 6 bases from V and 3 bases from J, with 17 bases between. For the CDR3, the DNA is TGTGCCAGCAGCTCCGGGGGGGCTGGATACACTGAAGCTTTCTTT. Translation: CASSSGGAGYTEAFF.

The CDR3 nucleotides read TGTGCCAGCAGCCGGGACAGTGGTCGGACTGAAGCTTTCTTT. Its translation: CASSRDSGRTEAFF. This chain joins TRBV7-8 and TRBJ1-1, with 7 positions matching TRBD1. The junction had 8 bases not matched to a gene; V was cut back by 5 bases and J by 5 bases. Germline V gene data show CDR1 as SGHVS and CDR2 as FQNEAQ. The CDR3 covers 14 residues.

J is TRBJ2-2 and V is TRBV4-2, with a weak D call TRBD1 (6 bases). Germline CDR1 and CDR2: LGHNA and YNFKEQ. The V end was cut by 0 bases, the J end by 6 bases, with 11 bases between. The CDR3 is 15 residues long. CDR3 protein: CASSQDPRGAGELFF. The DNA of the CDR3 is TGTGCCAGCAGCCAAGATCCCAGGGGAGCCGGGGAGCTGTTTTTT.

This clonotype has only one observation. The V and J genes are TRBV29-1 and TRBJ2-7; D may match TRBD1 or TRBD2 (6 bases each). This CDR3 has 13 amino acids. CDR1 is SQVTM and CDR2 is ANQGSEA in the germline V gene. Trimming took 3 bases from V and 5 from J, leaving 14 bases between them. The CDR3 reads CSVEGDWDNEQYF. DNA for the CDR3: TGCAGCGTTGAGGGGGACTGGGACAACGAGCAGTACTTC.

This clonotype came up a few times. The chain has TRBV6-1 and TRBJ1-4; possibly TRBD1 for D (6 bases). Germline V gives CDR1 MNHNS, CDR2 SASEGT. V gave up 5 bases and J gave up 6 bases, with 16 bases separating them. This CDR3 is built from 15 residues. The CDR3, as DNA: TGTGCCAGCAGTCCGGGGACAAACTGGGATGAAAAACTGTTTTTT. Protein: CASSPGTNWDEKLFF.

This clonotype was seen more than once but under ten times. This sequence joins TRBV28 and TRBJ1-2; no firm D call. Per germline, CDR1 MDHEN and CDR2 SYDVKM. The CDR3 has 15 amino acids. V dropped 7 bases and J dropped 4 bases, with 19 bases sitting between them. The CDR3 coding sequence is TGTGCCAGCATCCAACAGCAAGTAGGGTCCTATGGCTACACCTTC. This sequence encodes CASIQQQVGSYGYTF.

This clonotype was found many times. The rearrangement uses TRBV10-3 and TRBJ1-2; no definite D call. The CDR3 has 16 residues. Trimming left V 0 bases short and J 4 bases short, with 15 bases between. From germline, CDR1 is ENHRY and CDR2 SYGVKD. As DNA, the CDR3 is TGTGCCATCAGTGAGTCCCCGTCCGGGCTCGGCTATGGCTACACCTTC. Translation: CAISESPSGLGYGYTF.

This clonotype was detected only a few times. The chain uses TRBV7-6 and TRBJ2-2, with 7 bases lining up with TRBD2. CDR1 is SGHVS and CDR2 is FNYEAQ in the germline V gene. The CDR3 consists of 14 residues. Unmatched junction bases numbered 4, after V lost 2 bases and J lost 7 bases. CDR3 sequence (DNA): TGTGCCAGCAGCTTATACACGGGGGGCGGGGAGCTGTTTTTT. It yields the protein CASSLYTGGGELFF.

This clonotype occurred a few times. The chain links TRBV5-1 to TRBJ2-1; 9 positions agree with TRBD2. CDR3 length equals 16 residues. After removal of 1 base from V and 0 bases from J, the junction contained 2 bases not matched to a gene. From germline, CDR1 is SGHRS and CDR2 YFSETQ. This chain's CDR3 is CASSLTRGGSYNEQFF. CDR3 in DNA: TGCGCCAGCAGCTTGACGCGGGGGGGCTCCTACAATGAGCAGTTCTTC.